The TCR beta chain described here comes from a study of beta chain features in type 1 diabetes. The study reverse transcribed the entire isolated RNA, so it sequenced expressed TCRB transcripts. Sequencing was performed with immunoSEQ multiplex PCR; in TCRdb, only in-frame clones are kept and a portion is missing. The sample yields 300,000 or so clones, over 11% seen once. This clone came up a few times. What it recognizes is unknown. Trimming removed 2 bases from V and 4 bases from J; junction bases left unmatched: 9. CDR1 and CDR2 (germline): LGHNA, YSLEER. The CDR3 spans 16 residues. Study observations and caveats: All four CD4+ subsets from Type 1 diabetes patients carried moderately but significantly shorter TCRB CDR3s.

The material sequenced was naive CD4+ T cells from blood. The V and J genes are TRBV4-3 and TRBJ2-5; the match to TRBD2 covers 8 bases. The TCR sequence derives from a man aged 25 to 45 with type 1 diabetes. CDR3 residues: CASSQSAGTSRETQYF. The DNA for the CDR3 is TGCGCCAGCAGCCAATCTGCTGGGACTAGTCGAGAGACCCAGTACTTC.